The present T cell receptor beta chain was sequenced within a study of beta chain features in type 1 diabetes (dated by TCRdb to about 2018). General notes on the study: Patients and healthy donors did not differ in mean age, gender distribution, total cell number or subset yield. Regulatory and stem cell-like memory subsets were obtained from only 8 patients and about 8 healthy donors, while naive and central memory subsets were obtained from all 30 or so donors. The study compared TCRB repertoires of sorted circulating CD4+ T cell subsets between recently diagnosed type 1 diabetes patients and matched healthy donors. A total of roughly 99 million sorted cells were examined across all samples, and the number of cells per subset was strongly correlated with RNA yield. Overall results and qualifications from the work: Patients with type 1 diabetes made fewer insertions and deleted more nucleotides at VDJ recombination sites, implying thymic rearrangement abnormalities. Because cDNA rather than genomic DNA was sequenced, highly expressing activated cells could have been over-represented, although no difference in activation and CD3 levels was found between groups. HLA sub-analyses involved small numbers of individuals, so any influence of HLA type on TCRB rearrangement remained unresolved. Shorter templates might be favored by PCR, yet because patient and control samples were amplified and corrected together, any such skew would affect both groups equally. The naive, central memory and regulatory TCRB repertoires appeared to resemble one another more closely among patients than among healthy donors. A moderate but significant shortening of TCRB CDR3 length was observed in type 1 diabetes patients in all four CD4+ subsets.

With regard to this clone: Its antigen is not yet known. No much larger clone is present one base from it, and per-base qualities are unavailable.

From each donor, a single peripheral blood sample of 90 to 150 mL on average was drawn into heparinised tubes. A BD FACSAria II and a panel including CD45RO, CCR7, CD25, CD127, CD95 and CD27 were used to sort naive, central memory, regulatory and stem cell-like memory CD4+ T cells. A purity above 98% was achieved for all sorted populations. PBMCs were isolated right away by Lymphoprep density gradient centrifugation and were stained directly, without culture. To minimize batch effects, samples were stained and sorted in pairs, one healthy donor with one patient per experiment. The entire amount of isolated RNA was reverse transcribed using the High Capacity cDNA Reverse Transcription Kit, so the sequenced TCRB transcripts were expressed ones. Naive, central memory and regulatory T cell samples underwent deep immunoSEQ sequencing, averaging approximately 3.3 million total reads per sample. After sorted cells were lysed in RLT buffer, RNA was extracted with DNase-treated RNeasy Micro or Mini kits, with the choice depending on cell number. Each cell subset was processed separately to prevent cross-contamination, with patient and healthy donor samples processed together. The immunoSEQ multiplex PCR was used to amplify TCRB sequences from cDNA, yielding 87-bp fragments that span the CDR3 region. The amplicons were sequenced using the Illumina HiSeq platform. The source study handled its data this way. Synthetic template baselines were used to correct PCR bias computationally, reads within Hamming distance 2 were collapsed, and singletons that could not be merged were discarded. By aligning reads against IMGT, V, D and J genes, CDR3 length, and insertions or deletions at six rearrangement sites were assigned. Clonotype counts were normalized to sorted cell number within each subset before computing true diversity and Gini coefficients with the tcR R package. Repertoire sharing was quantified using the overlap coefficient calculated on TCRB nucleotide sequences. Out-of-frame TCRB sequences from naive cells were analyzed as a proxy for the pre-selection repertoire. TCRdb obtained this table from immuneACCESS and retained in-frame rearrangements with V and J assigned. These tables miss some clones; where compared with another copy, unresolved V genes account for less than half of the shortfall, and the remainder is unexplained. V, J and clone size are taken as reported in that table, and D and trimming were inferred from the DNA itself. The sample yields 600,000 to 750,000 clones; 9.5% to 15% were counted once. Of the sample, around 0.12% is held by the ten largest clones.

The clonotype comes from a man aged 30 to 39 with type 1 diabetes. The material sequenced was naive CD4+ T cells from blood. Sample cell subset or site, as interpreted from the label and publication: true naive CD4+ T cells.

At the DNA level, the sequence is TGCGCCAGCAGCTTGGACAGGCCGGATCAGCCCCAGCATTTT. Its coded protein is CASSLDRPDQPQHF. The chain is encoded by TRBV5-1 joined to TRBJ1-5; TRBD1 is possibly the D segment (5 matching bases). The germline V gene sets CDR1 to SGHRS and CDR2 to YFSETQ. The germline ends are 9 bases apart after V is trimmed by 0 bases and J by 5 bases. Taken from cysteine to phenylalanine, the CDR3 has 14 residues. The DNA shown is the 42-base CDR3, in frame from base 1.